Sequencing of this T cell receptor (beta chain) was carried out in a study of regulatory T cells in long-lasting Graves disease. Study details: Graves' patients diagnosed newly had used antithyroid drugs under 3 months.

Time point given: newly diagnosed GD, antithyroid drugs for less than 3 months. Extracted PBMC RNA gave rise to the TCR library. The CDR3 extends over 14 amino acids. CDR1 is SGHNT and CDR2 is YYREEE in the germline V gene (reference sequence). J lost 4 bases, V lost 2 bases, and 3 bases had no gene match. CDR3-region Arm-PCR and iRepertoire HTBI primers produced the TCR beta libraries. TCRdb processed the multiplex PCR reads anew with MiXCR; each CDR3 protein has one entry. In the table there are 500,000 or so distinct CDR3 sequences, 15% to 20% of which are singletons. These data were also filed under a second study, of T cells in Graves' hyperthyroidism and ophthalmopathy. That report adds: A set of HTBI primers served as the primers for a first-round RT-PCR of the TCR CDR3.

This receptor was identified in a middle-aged man with Graves disease. The rearrangement links TRBV5-4 to TRBJ1-1; 9 bases map to TRBD1. The source material was peripheral blood mononuclear cells (PBMCs), sampled at new diagnosis, from a patient treated with antithyroid drugs. This CDR3 is CASSFGQGTTEAFF. The DNA of the CDR3 is TGTGCCAGCAGCTTTGGACAGGGGACCACTGAAGCTTTCTTT.